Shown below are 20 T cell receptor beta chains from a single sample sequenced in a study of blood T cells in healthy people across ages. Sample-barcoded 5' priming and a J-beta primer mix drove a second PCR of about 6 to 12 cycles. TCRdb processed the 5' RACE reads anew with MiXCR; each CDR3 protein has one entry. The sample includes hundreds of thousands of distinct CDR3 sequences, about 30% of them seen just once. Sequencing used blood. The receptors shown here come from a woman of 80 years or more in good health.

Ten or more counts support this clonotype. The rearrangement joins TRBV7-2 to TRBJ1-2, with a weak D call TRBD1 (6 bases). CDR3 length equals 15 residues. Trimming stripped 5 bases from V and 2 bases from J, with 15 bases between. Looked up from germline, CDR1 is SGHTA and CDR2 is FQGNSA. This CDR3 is CASSPAAGQNYGYTF. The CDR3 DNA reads TGTGCCAGCAGCCCGGCCGCCGGACAGAACTATGGCTACACCTTC.

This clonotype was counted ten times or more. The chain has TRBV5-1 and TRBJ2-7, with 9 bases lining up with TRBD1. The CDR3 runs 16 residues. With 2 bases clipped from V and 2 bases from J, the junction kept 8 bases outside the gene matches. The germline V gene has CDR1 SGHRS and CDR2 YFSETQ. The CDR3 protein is CASSLSGTGTPYEQYF. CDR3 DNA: TGCGCCAGCAGCTTATCCGGGACAGGGACTCCCTACGAGCAGTACTTC.

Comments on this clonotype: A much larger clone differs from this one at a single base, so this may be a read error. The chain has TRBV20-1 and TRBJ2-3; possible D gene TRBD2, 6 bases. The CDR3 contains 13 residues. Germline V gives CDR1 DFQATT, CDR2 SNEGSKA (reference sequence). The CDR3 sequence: CSVDRDSEDMQYF. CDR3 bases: TGCAGTGTCGACCGGGACTCAGAGGATATGCAGTATTTT.

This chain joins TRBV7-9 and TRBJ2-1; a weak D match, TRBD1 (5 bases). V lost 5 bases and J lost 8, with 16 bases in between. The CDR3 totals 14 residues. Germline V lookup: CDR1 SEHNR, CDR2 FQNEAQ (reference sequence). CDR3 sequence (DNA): TGTGCCAGCAGCCAGGATATAGGGGCAGATGAGCAGTTCTTC. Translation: CASSQDIGADEQFF.

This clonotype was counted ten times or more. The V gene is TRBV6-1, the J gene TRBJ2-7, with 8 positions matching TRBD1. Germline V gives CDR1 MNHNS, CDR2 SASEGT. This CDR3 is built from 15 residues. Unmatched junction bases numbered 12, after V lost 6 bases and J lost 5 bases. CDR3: CASRPDRGNLDEQYF. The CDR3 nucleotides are TGTGCCAGCAGACCTGACAGGGGCAATTTGGACGAGCAGTACTTC.

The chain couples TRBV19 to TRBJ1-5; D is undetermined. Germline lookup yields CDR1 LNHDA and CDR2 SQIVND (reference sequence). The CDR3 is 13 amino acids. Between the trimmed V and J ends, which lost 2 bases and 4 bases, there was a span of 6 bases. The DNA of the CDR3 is TGTGCCAGTAGTATATCACGAAATCAGCCCCAGCATTTT. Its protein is CASSISRNQPQHF. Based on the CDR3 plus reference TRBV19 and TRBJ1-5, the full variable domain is DGGITQSPKYLFRKEGQNVTLSCEQNLNHDAMYWYRQDPGQGLRLIYYSQIVNDFQKGDIAEGYSVSREKKESFPLTVTSAQKNPTAFYLCASSISRNQPQHFGDGTRLSIL.

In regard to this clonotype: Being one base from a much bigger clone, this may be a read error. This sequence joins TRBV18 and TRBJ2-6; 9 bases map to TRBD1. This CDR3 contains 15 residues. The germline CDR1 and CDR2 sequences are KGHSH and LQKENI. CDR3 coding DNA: TGTGCCAGCTCACCCGGGACAGGGAGGGCCAGCGTCCTGACTTTC. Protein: CASSPGTGRASVLTF.

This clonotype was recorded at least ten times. The CDR3 DNA follows: TGTGCCAGCAGTTACTCGGGGGACCTCGAAAAACTGTTTTTT. Protein product: CASSYSGDLEKLFF. V and J are TRBV6-5 and TRBJ1-4, with a possible D match to TRBD1 (5 bases). Trimming stripped 0 bases from V and 8 bases from J, with 10 bases between. Germline-derived CDR1 and CDR2 are MNHEY and SVGAGI. The CDR3 loop spans 14 amino acids.

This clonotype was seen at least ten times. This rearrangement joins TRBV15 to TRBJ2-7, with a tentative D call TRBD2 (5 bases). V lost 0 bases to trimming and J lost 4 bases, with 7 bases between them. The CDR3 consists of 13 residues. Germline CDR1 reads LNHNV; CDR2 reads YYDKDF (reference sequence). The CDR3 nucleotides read TGTGCCACCAGCAGAGAGTGGGAGTACGAGCAGTACTTC. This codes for CATSREWEYEQYF.

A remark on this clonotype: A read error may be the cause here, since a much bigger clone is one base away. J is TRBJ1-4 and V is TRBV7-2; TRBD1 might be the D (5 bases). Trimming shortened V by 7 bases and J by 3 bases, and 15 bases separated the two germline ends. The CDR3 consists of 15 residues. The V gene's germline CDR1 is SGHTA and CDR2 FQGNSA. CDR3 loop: CASNRAWGANEKLFF. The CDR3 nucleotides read TGTGCCAGCAACCGGGCTTGGGGCGCTAATGAAAAACTGTTTTTT.

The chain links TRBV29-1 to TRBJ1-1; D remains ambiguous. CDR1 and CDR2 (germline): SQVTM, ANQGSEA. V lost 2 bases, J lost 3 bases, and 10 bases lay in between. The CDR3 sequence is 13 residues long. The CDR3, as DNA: TGCAGCGTTGAAACTGACATCCACACTGAAGCTTTCTTT. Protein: CSVETDIHTEAFF.

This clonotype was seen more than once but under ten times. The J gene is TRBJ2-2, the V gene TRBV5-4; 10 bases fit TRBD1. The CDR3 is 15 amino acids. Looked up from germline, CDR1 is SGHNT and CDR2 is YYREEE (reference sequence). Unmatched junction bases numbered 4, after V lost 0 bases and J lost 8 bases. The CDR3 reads CASSLGDRGRGELFF. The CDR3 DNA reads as TGTGCCAGCAGCTTGGGAGACAGGGGGCGAGGGGAGCTGTTTTTT. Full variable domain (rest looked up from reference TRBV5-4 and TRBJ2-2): ETGVTQSPTHLIKTRGQQVTLRCSSQSGHNTVSWYQQALGQGPQFIFQYYREEENGRGNFPPRFSGLQFPNYSSELNVNALELDDSALYLCASSLGDRGRGELFFGEGSRLTVL.

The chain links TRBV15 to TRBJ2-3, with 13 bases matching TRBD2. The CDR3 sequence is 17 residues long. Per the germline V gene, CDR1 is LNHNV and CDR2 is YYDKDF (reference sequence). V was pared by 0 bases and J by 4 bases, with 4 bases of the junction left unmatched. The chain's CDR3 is CATSRDDTSGGADTQYF. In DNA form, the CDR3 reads TGTGCCACCAGCAGAGATGATACTAGCGGGGGGGCAGATACGCAGTATTTT. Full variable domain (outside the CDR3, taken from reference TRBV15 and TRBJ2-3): DAMVIQNPRYQVTQFGKPVTLSCSQTLNHNVMYWYQQKSSQAPKLLFHYYDKDFNNEADTPDNFQSRRPNTSFCFLDIRSPGLGDTAMYLCATSRDDTSGGADTQYFGPGTRLTVL.

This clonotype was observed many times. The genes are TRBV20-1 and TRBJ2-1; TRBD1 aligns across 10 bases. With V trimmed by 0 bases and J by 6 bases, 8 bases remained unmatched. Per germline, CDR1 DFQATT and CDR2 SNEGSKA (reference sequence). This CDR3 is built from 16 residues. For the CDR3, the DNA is TGCAGTGCTAGAGATTCGGGGACAGGGGCAGGCAATGAGCAGTTCTTC. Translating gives CSARDSGTGAGNEQFF.

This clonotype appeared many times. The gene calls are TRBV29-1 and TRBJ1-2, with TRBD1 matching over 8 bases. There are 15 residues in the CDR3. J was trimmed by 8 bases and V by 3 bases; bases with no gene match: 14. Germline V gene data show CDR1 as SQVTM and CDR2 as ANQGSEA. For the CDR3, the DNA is TGCAGCGTTGACCTCCCAGGGGGCAAACATCGCGGCTACACCTTC. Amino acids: CSVDLPGGKHRGYTF.

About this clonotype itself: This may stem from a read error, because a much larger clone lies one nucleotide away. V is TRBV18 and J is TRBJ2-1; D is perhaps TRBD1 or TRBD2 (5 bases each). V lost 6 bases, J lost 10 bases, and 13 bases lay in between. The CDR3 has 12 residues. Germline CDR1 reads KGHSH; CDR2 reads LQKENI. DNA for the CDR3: TGTGCCAGCTCGCAGACAGACTACGAGCAGTTCTTC. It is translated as CASSQTDYEQFF.

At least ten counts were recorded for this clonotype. As DNA, the CDR3 is TGCAGTGTGGGCGACGAGCAGTACTTC. Translation: CSVGDEQYF. The chain couples TRBV20-1 to TRBJ2-7; D unresolved. Per the germline V gene, CDR1 is DFQATT and CDR2 is SNEGSKA (reference sequence). CDR3 size: 9 residues. Trimming stripped 7 bases from V and 5 bases from J, with 6 bases between.

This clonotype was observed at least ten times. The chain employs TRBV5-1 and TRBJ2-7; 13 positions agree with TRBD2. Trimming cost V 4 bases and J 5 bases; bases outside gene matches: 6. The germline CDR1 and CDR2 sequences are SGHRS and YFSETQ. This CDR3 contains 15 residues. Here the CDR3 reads CASSVGTSGVNEQYF. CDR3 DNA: TGCGCCAGCAGCGTGGGGACTAGCGGGGTTAACGAGCAGTACTTC.

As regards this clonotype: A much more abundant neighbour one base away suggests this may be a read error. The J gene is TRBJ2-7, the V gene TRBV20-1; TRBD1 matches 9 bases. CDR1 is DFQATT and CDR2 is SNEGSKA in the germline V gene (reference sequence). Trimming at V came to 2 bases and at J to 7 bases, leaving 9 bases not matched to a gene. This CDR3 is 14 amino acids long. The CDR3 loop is CSARCKGQGGEQYF. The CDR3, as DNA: TGCAGTGCTAGATGTAAGGGACAGGGAGGTGAGCAGTACTTC.

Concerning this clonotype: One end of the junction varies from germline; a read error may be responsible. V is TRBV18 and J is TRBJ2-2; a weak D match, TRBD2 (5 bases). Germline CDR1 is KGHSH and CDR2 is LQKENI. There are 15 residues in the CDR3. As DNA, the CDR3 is TGTGCCAGCTCACTGGAGACTCTGAGTACCGGGGAGCGGTTTTTT. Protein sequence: CASSLETLSTGERFF. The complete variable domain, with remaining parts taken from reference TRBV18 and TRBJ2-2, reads NAGVMQNPRHLVRRRGQEARLRCSPMKGHSHVYWYRQLPEEGLKFMVYLQKENIIDESGMPKERFSAEFPKEGPSILRIQQVVRGDSAAYFCASSLETLSTGERFFGEGSRLTVL.